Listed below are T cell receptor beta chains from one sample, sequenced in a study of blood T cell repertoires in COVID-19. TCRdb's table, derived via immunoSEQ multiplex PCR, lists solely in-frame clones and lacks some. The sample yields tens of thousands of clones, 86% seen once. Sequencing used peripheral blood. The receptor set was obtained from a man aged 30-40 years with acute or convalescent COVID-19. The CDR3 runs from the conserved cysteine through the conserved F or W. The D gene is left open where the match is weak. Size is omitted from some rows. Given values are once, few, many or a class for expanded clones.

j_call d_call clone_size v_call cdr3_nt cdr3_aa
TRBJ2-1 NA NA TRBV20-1 TGCAGTGCTAGTCTAAGTTCTAATGAGCAGTTCTTC CSASLSSNEQFF
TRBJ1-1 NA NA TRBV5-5 TGTGCCAGCAGCCTCGGGGGGGACACTGAAGCTTTCTTT CASSLGGDTEAFF
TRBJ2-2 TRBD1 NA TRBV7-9 TGTGCCAGCAGCTTTGCACCGGGACAGGGGGCCGGGGAGCTGTTTTTT CASSFAPGQGAGELFF
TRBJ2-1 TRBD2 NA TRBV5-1 TGCGCCAGCAGACCTCTAGCGGGAGGGAACAATGAGCAGTTCTTC CASRPLAGGNNEQFF
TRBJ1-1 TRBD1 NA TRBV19 TGTGCCAGTAGTATGTGGACAGGGAACACTGAAGCTTTCTTT CASSMWTGNTEAFF
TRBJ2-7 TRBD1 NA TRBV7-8 TGTGCCAGCAGCCAGGGACAGGGGGCGTTATACGAGCAGTACTTC CASSQGQGALYEQYF
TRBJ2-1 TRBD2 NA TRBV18 TGTGCCAGCTCACTATCGACCCCGGGGGGGCGCAATGAGCAGTTCTTC CASSLSTPGGRNEQFF
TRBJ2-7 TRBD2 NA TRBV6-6 TGTGCCAGCAGTGACCGACTAGCGGGAGCCTACGAGCAGTACTTC CASSDRLAGAYEQYF
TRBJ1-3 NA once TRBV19 TGTGCCAGTAGAAGTAGGGGGAGCTCTGGAAACACCATATATTTT CASRSRGSSGNTIYF
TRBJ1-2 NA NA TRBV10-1 TGCGCCAGCATCGGACCGACGTACAGGGAGGGGGAAAGAAAATGGTATGGCTACACCTTC CASIGPTYREGERKWYGYTF